The source of this TCR beta chain is a study of blood T cell repertoires in COVID-19. Only in-frame clones appear in the TCRdb table, and some are missing; sequencing was by immunoSEQ multiplex PCR. The sample lists around 270,000 clones, about 86% occurring once. Trimming pared 4 bases from V and 0 bases from J, leaving 18 bases between. The CDR3 is 16 residues long. Germline CDR1 and CDR2: SQVTM and ANQGSEA. The sample was peripheral blood. The source of this sequence is a man younger than 40 with active or convalescent COVID-19. The chain links TRBV29-1 to TRBJ1-1, with a weak D call TRBD1 (6 bases). The CDR3 bases are TGCAGCGTTGCCGTATGGACAGTTGATCTGAACACTGAAGCTTTCTTT. Translation gives CSVAVWTVDLNTEAFF.